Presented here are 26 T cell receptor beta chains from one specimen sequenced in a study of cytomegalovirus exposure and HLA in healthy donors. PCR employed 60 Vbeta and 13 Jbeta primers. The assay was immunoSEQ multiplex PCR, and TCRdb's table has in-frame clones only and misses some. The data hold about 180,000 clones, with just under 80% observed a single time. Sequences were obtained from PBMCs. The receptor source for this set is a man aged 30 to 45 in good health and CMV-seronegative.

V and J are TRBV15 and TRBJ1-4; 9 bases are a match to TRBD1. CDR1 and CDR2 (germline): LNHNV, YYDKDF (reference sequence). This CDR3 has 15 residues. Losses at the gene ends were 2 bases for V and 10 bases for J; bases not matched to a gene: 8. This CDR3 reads CATSRPQGARGKLFF. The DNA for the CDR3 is TGTGCCACCAGCAGACCACAGGGGGCGCGGGGAAAACTGTTTTTT. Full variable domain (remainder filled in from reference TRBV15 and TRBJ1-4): DAMVIQNPRYQVTQFGKPVTLSCSQTLNHNVMYWYQQKSSQAPKLLFHYYDKDFNNEADTPDNFQSRRPNTSFCFLDIRSPGLGDTAMYLCATSRPQGARGKLFFGSGTQLSVL.

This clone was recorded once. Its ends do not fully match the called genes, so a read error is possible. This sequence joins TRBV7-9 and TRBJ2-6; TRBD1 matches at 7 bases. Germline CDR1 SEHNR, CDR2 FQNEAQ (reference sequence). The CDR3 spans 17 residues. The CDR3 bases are TGTTCCAGCATCCTGACAGGGTCCCCCTCTGGGGCCAACGTCCTGACTTTC. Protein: CSSILTGSPSGANVLTF. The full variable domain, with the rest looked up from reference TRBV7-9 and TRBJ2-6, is DTGVSQNPRHKITKRGQNVTFRCDPISEHNRLYWYRQTLGQGPEFLTYFQNEAQLEKSRLLSDRFSAERPKGSFSTLEIQRTEQGDSAMYLCSSILTGSPSGANVLTFGAGSRLTVL.

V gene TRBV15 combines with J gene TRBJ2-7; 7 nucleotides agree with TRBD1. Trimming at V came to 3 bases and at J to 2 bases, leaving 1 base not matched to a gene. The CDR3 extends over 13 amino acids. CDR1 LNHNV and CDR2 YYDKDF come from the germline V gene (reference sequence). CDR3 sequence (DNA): TGTGCCACCAGCAGGGGACAGCCCTACGAGCAGTACTTC. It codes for CATSRGQPYEQYF.

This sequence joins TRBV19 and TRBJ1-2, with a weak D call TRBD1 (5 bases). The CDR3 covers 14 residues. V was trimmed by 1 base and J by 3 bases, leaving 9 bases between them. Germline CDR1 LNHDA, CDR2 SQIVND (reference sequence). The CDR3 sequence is CASSIGQGDYGYTF. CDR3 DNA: TGTGCCAGTAGTATAGGACAAGGGGACTATGGCTACACCTTC.

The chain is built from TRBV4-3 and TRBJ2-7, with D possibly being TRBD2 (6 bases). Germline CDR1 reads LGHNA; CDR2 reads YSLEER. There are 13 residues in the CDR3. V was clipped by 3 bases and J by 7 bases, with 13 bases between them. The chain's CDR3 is CASSQDYPEEQYF. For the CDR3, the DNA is TGCGCCAGCAGCCAGGACTACCCCGAAGAGCAGTACTTC.

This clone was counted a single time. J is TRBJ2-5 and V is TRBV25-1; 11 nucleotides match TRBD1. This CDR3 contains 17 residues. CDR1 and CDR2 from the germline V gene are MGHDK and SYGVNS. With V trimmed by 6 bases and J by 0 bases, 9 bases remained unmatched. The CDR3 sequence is CASRADRGQRYQETQYF. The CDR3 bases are TGTGCCAGCAGAGCGGACAGGGGGCAGCGTTACCAAGAGACCCAGTACTTC.

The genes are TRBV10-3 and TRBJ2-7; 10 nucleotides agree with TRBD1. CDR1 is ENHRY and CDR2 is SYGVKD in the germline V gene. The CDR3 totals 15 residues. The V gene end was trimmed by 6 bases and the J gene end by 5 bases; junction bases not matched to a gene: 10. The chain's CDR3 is CAIRPSGQGLDEQYF. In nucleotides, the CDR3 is TGTGCCATCAGACCCTCGGGACAGGGGCTCGACGAGCAGTACTTC.

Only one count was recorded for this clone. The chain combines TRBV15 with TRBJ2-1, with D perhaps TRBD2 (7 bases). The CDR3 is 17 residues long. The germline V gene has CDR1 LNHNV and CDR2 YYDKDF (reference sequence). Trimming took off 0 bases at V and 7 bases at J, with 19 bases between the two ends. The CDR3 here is CATSRDPGGPLRNEQFF. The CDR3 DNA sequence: TGTGCCACCAGCAGAGATCCGGGGGGCCCCTTGAGGAATGAGCAGTTCTTC.

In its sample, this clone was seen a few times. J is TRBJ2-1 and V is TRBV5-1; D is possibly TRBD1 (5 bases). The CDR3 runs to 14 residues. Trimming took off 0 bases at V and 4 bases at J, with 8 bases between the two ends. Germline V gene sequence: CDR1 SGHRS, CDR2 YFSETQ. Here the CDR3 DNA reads TGCGCCAGCAGCTTGGGGCAGGGTTACAATGAGCAGTTCTTC. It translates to CASSLGQGYNEQFF.

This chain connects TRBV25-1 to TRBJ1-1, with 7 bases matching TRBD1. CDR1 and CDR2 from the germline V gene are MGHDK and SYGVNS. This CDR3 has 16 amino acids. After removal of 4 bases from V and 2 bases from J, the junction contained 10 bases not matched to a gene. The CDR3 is CASSANLGTANTEAFF. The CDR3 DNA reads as TGTGCCAGCAGTGCCAACCTTGGGACAGCAAACACTGAAGCTTTCTTT. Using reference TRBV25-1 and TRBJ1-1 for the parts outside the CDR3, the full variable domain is EADIYQTPRYLVIGTGKKITLECSQTMGHDKMYWYQQDPGMELHLIHYSYGVNSTEKGDLSSESTVSRIRTEHFPLTLESARPSHTSQYLCASSANLGTANTEAFFGQGTRLTVV.

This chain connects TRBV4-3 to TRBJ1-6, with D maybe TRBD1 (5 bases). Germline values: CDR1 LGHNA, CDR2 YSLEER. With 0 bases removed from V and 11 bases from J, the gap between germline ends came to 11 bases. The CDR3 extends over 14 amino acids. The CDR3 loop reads CASSQDQGIPPLHF. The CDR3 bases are TGCGCCAGCAGCCAAGATCAGGGAATTCCACCCCTCCACTTT.

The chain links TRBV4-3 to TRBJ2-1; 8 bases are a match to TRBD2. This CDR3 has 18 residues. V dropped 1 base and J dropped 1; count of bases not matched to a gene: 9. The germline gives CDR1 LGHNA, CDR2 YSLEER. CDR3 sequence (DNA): TGCGCCAGCAGCCAAGTGGCTAGCGGGCCCGAGTCCTACAATGAGCAGTTCTTC. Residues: CASSQVASGPESYNEQFF.

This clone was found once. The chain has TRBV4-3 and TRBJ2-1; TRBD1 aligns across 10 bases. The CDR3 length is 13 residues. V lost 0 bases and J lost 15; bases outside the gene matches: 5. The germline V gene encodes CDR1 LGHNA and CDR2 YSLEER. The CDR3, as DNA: TGCGCCAGCAGCCAAGACCGGCGGACAGGGGGGTTCTTC. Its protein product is CASSQDRRTGGFF.

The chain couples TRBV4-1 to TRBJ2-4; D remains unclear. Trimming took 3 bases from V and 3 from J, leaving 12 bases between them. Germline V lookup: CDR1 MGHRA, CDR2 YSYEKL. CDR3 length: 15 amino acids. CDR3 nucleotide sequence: TGCGCCAGCAGCCAGGCCCAAAGCGACAAAAACATTCAGTACTTC. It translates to CASSQAQSDKNIQYF.

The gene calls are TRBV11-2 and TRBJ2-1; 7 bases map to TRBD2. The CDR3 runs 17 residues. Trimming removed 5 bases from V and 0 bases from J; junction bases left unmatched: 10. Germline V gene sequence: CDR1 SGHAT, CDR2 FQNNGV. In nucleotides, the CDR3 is TGTGCCAGCAGCCAAATCGGGGAGGGGAGCTCCTACAATGAGCAGTTCTTC. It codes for CASSQIGEGSSYNEQFF.

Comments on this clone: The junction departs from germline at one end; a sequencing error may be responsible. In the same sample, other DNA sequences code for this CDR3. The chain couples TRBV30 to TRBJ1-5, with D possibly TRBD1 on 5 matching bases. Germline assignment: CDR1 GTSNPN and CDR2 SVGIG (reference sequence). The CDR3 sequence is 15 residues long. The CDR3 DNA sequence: TGTGCCTGGAGTAACTGGGGGGATAGCAATCAGCCCCAGCACTTT. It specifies CAWSNWGDSNQPQHF.

CDR3 in amino acids: CASARATSGLQETQYF. The CDR3 DNA follows: TGCGCCAGCGCGCGGGCAACTAGCGGCCTACAAGAGACCCAGTACTTC. The V and J genes are TRBV10-2 and TRBJ2-5; 8 positions agree with TRBD2. V lost 8 bases and J lost 2; bases outside the gene matches: 13. This CDR3 has 16 residues. CDR1 and CDR2 from the germline V gene are WSHSY and SAAADI.

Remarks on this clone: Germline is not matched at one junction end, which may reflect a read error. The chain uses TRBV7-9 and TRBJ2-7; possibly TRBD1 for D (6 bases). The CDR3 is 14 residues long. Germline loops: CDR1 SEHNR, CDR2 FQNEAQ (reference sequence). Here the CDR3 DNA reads TGTTCCAGCAGCTTAGCAGGGGCCGGCTACGAGCAGTACTTC. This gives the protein CSSSLAGAGYEQYF.

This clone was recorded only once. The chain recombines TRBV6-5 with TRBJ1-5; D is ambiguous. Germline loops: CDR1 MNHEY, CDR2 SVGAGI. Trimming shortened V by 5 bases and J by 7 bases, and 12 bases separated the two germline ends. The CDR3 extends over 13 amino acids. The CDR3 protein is CASSPGGYQPQHF. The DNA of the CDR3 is TGTGCCAGCAGTCCTGGCGGGTACCAGCCCCAGCATTTT.

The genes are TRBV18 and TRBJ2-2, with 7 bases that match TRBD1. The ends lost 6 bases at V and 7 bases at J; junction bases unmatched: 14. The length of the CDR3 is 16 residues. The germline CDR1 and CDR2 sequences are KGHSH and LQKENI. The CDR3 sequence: CASSGRQGGFGGELFF. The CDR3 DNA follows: TGTGCCAGCTCCGGCCGCCAAGGGGGCTTCGGCGGGGAGCTGTTTTTT.

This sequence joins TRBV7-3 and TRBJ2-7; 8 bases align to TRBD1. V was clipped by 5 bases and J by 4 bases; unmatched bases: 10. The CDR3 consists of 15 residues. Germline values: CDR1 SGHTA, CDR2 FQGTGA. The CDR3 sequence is CASSPQGAGSYEQYF. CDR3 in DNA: TGTGCCAGCAGCCCCCAGGGGGCAGGTTCGTACGAGCAGTACTTC.

CDR3 sequence: CASSYSPQAFPYEQYF. DNA of the CDR3: TGTGCCAGCAGTTACTCCCCCCAAGCCTTTCCATACGAGCAGTACTTC. The V and J genes are TRBV6-5 and TRBJ2-7; D is unresolved. There are 16 residues in the CDR3. Germline V lookup: CDR1 MNHEY, CDR2 SVGAGI. Trimming took 0 bases from V and 4 from J, leaving 16 bases between them.

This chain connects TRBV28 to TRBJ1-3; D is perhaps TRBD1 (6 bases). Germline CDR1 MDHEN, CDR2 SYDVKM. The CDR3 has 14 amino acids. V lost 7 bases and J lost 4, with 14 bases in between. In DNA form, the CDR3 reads TGTGCCAGCACCGCAACAGGGCGAGGAAACACCATATATTTT. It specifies CASTATGRGNTIYF.

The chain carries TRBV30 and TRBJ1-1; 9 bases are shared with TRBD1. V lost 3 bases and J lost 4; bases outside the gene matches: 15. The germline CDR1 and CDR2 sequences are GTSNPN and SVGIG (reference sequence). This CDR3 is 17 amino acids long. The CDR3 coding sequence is TGTGCCTGGAGAAACCGGGACAGGGTGGCGGTTGGCACTGAAGCTTTCTTT. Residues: CAWRNRDRVAVGTEAFF. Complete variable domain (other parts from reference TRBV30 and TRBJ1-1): SQTIHQWPATLVQPVGSPLSLECTVEGTSNPNLYWYRQAAGRGLQLLFYSVGIGQISSEVPQNLSASRPQDRQFILSSKKLLLSDSGFYLCAWRNRDRVAVGTEAFFGQGTRLTVV.

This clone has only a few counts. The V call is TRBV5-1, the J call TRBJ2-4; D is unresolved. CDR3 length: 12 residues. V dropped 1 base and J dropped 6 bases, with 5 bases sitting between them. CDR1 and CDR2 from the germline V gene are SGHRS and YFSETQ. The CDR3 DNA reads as TGCGCCAGCAGCTTGCCAGGAAACATTCAGTACTTC. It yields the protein CASSLPGNIQYF.

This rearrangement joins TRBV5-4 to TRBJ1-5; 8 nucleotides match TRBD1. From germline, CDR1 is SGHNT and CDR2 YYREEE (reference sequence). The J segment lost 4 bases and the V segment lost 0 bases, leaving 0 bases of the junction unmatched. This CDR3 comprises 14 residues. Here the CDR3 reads CASSLGTGNQPQHF. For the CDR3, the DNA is TGTGCCAGCAGCTTGGGGACAGGGAATCAGCCCCAGCATTTT.